The clone carrying this TCR beta chain was seen only a few times. Its cognate antigen is unknown. These data are taken from a study of beta chain features in type 1 diabetes. In the study overall: There was similarity between patients and healthy donors in age, gender and cell yields.

Purities over 98% were achieved in all sorted populations. Expressed TCRB transcripts were sequenced, since all the RNA that had been isolated was reverse transcribed. It was found that naive, central memory and regulatory T cell samples averaged roughly 3.5 million reads. Measured with immunoSEQ multiplex PCR; TCRdb has only the in-frame clones, and not every one. The sample lists about 300,000 clones, roughly 14% occurring once. The study, taken as a whole, reports: Naive, central memory and Treg TCRB repertoires seemed to resemble each other more closely in patients than they did in healthy donors. Within each of all four CD4+ subsets, Type 1 diabetes patients had TCRB CDR3s that were moderately but significantly shorter.

V shed 4 bases and J 11 bases; nucleotides not matched to a gene: 11. The germline V gene encodes CDR1 SGHVS and CDR2 FNYEAQ. The CDR3 loop spans 14 amino acids. V gene TRBV7-6 combines with J gene TRBJ1-1, with 9 bases that match TRBD1. The sample taken for sequencing was naive CD4+ T cells from blood. The sequence derives from a woman under 30 with type 1 diabetes. The CDR3 loop reads CASSSNTGGRDAFF. CDR3 in DNA: TGTGCCAGCAGCTCCAACACAGGGGGCAGAGATGCTTTCTTT.